Listed below are T cell receptor beta chains from one sample, sequenced in a study of T cell responses to AZD1222 COVID-19 vaccine. This table comes from immunoSEQ multiplex PCR, and its TCRdb copy is limited to in-frame clones, with some not included. The table includes fewer than 140,000 clones, 90% detected once. The source was peripheral blood, collected 28 days after the second AZD1222 dose. Receptor source: an adult who received the AZD1222 COVID-19 vaccine. The CDR3 runs from the conserved cysteine through the conserved F or W. Not all rows give a size; the values are once, few, many and, for expanded clones, a class.

j_call clone_size v_call cdr3_aa
TRBJ1-2 NA TRBV5-1 CASSQTVTYGYTF
TRBJ2-2 NA TRBV30 CAFGLAGGWTGELFF
TRBJ2-7 NA TRBV30 CAWSGHYEQYF
TRBJ2-7 NA TRBV19 CASSTGGVPYEQYF
TRBJ1-6 NA TRBV9 CASSPRTGDSYNSPLHF
TRBJ1-6 NA TRBV5-8 CASSFGQGSFSPLHF
TRBJ2-1 NA TRBV21-1 CASSKVKEWDYNEQFF
TRBJ2-6 NA TRBV19 CASSEITGPDAGGANVLTF
TRBJ1-4 NA TRBV5-6 CASSYPVQGSGANEKLFF
TRBJ1-4 NA TRBV4-3 CASSQGIQGAGEKLFF
TRBJ1-5 NA TRBV5-5 CASSLGGTDSNQPQHF
TRBJ2-7 NA TRBV7-2 CASSQQAGSYEQYF
TRBJ2-5 NA TRBV5-5 CASSPLRNRGFRETQYF
TRBJ1-4 NA TRBV6-1 CAGSAVRQSTTNEKLFF
TRBJ1-2 NA TRBV10-1 CASSGPPRNYGYTF
TRBJ2-5 NA TRBV29-1 CSVSADSQETQYF
TRBJ2-1 NA TRBV4-1 CASSQEQPAGGLQGEQFF
TRBJ2-1 once TRBV24-1 CATSGTPGQGSYNEQFF
TRBJ2-7 NA TRBV7-3 CASSLRGSGHPQYF
TRBJ1-1 NA TRBV19 CASSIQSAVATEAFF
TRBJ1-6 NA TRBV5-8 CASSLEGLGRGSPLHF
TRBJ2-5 NA TRBV6-5 CASSKDSNQETQYF
TRBJ2-7 NA TRBV11-2 CASSSEWGKTYEQYF
TRBJ2-7 NA TRBV20-1 CSASFHEQYF
TRBJ1-1 NA TRBV19 CASSWTGANTEAFF
TRBJ2-5 NA TRBV7-2 CASSLGQEETQYF
TRBJ1-6 NA TRBV6-5 CASSSPFGPNSPLHF
TRBJ1-1 NA TRBV19 CASSMAGTINTEAFF
TRBJ1-6 NA TRBV4-3 CASSQDFTSSYNSPLHF
TRBJ2-3 once TRBV7-6 CASSPGGTDTQYF
TRBJ1-1 many TRBV6-5 CASSRDRRGSAFF
TRBJ2-3 NA TRBV7-3 CASSPQGTSPDTQYF
TRBJ2-5 NA TRBV9 CASSVVGTPEETQYF
TRBJ2-7 few TRBV4-1 CASSKVWDSSYEQYF
TRBJ2-5 NA TRBV19 CASSQPGLPTQETQYF
TRBJ2-1 NA TRBV24-1 CATSGRQGFGYNEQFF
TRBJ1-5 NA TRBV3-1/TRBV3-2 CASSLMAPGIGNQPQHF
TRBJ2-2 NA TRBV7-2 CASSLAGRIWDSRGGGTGELFF
TRBJ2-7 NA TRBV6-5 CASSQGGSYEQYF
TRBJ2-3 once TRBV19 CASRWGDTQYF
TRBJ1-4 NA TRBV3-1/TRBV3-2 CASSQDRKYATNEKLFF
TRBJ2-3 NA TRBV29-1 CSVEGTRIGGTQYF
TRBJ1-1 few TRBV5-6 CASSYIINTEAFF
TRBJ2-2 NA TRBV11-2 CATSPGWGDGELFF
TRBJ2-7 NA TRBV27 CASSWRRGTVPYEQYF
TRBJ2-7 medium-sized TRBV7-2 CASSLAGGSYEQYF
TRBJ2-2 NA TRBV7-9 CASSHWDRLFANTGELFF
TRBJ1-4 once TRBV5-1 CASSFGERGANEKLFF
TRBJ2-1 NA TRBV19 CASSIVVSSYNEQFF
TRBJ1-2 NA TRBV10-1 CASSDGQGSYGYTF
TRBJ2-7 NA TRBV7-9 CASSSPGQPLNYEQYF
TRBJ2-2 NA TRBV19 CASSIEILAGATGELFF
TRBJ2-2 NA TRBV19 CASSIPGSGELFF
TRBJ1-2 once TRBV19 CASAQNSNYGYTF